This T cell receptor beta chain was observed in a study of somatic mutations in cytotoxic T cells in rheumatoid arthritis. Study details: Including V beta1+ cells that were sequenced for TCRB, some T-cell populations stained with V beta antibodies were flow-sorted at nearly 100% purity. Regarding the study as a whole: The clonality of CD8+ T cells was not significantly different between rheumatoid arthritis patients and age-matched healthy controls. In the expanded CD8+ clones, the antigen targets remained unknown.

The ends lost 4 bases at V and 4 bases at J; junction bases unmatched: 8. The CDR3 extends over 17 amino acids. Per the germline V gene, CDR1 is MNHEY and CDR2 is SMNVEV (reference sequence). Using immunoSEQ multiplex PCR, the repertoire was profiled, and TCRdb retains in-frame clones only, with some absent. The sample carries 25,000 to 30,000 clones, around 80% recorded once. This clone has a handful of counts. Its matching antigen is unknown. The sequencing sample was made of CD8+ T cells sorted from blood. The receptor was derived from a man aged 50-60 years in good health. The gene calls are TRBV27 and TRBJ1-4; 11 bases are shared with TRBD1. CDR3: CASSSSGTGGGNEKLFF. The CDR3 DNA sequence: TGTGCCAGCAGTTCGAGCGGGACAGGGGGTGGTAATGAAAAACTGTTTTTT.